The text below deals with one T cell receptor beta chain. Its specificity is unknown. Researchers ran the PCR with 60 Vbeta and 13 Jbeta primers. Profiling relied on immunoSEQ multiplex PCR, and the TCRdb table lists in-frame clones only, not all of them. The top ten clones hold 3% to 4% of a sample with tens of thousands of clones, 78% of them seen once. This record belongs to a study of cytomegalovirus exposure and HLA in healthy donors. Findings of the study overall: There was a cluster of highly shared sequence variants that was likely a sequencing artifact.

Per germline, CDR1 SGDLS and CDR2 YYNGEE. V was clipped by 2 bases and J by 3 bases, with 11 bases between them. CDR3 length: 15 residues. The sequenced sample was PBMCs. The TCR was taken from a woman aged 40 to 50 in good health and CMV-seronegative. The chain is built from TRBV9 and TRBJ2-2; TRBD1 might be the D (6 bases). The CDR3 bases are TGTGCCAGCAGCGTGATTGGACAGTACACCGGGGAGCTGTTTTTT. This translates into CASSVIGQYTGELFF.